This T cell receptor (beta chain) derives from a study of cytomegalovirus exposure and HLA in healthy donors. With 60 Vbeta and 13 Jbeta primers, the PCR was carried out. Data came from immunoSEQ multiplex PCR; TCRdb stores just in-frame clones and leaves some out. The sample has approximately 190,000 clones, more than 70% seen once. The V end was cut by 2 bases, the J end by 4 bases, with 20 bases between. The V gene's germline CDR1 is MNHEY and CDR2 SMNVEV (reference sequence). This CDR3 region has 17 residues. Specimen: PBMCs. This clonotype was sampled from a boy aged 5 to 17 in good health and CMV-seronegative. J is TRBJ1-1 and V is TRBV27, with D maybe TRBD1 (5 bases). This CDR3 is CASSLRGIRWRGTEAFF. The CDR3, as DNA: TGTGCCAGCAGTTTACGGGGGATTAGGTGGCGGGGCACTGAAGCTTTCTTT.